A single sample gave rise to the 18 T cell receptor beta chains below, sequenced in a study of blood T cell repertoires in COVID-19. Some clones are missing from TCRdb's copy, which holds only in-frame ones; the method was immunoSEQ multiplex PCR. The sample records roughly 430,000 clones, more than 70% being singletons. Input material: PBMCs or T cells enriched from blood (not recorded which). These receptors all stem from a young woman who had been exposed to COVID-19.

The chain employs TRBV20-1 and TRBJ2-6, with a tentative D call TRBD2 (5 bases). Deletions cut 3 bases from V and 4 bases from J, with 10 bases between. The CDR3 covers 14 residues. Germline V lookup: CDR1 DFQATT, CDR2 SNEGSKA (reference sequence). DNA of the CDR3: TGCAGTGCTAGTCCGGGGTCCGGGGCCAACGTCCTGACTTTC. It translates to CSASPGSGANVLTF.

V gene TRBV18 combines with J gene TRBJ2-5; 11 bases are shared with TRBD1. The CDR3 covers 15 residues. Trimming took 4 bases from V and 5 from J; bases not matched to a gene: 6. Germline V gene data show CDR1 as KGHSH and CDR2 as LQKENI. CDR3 sequence: CASSRTGGLVETQYF. CDR3 nucleotide sequence: TGTGCCAGCTCACGGACAGGGGGCTTAGTGGAGACCCAGTACTTC.

This chain uses TRBV28 with TRBJ1-5, with a weak D call TRBD1 (5 bases). CDR1 is MDHEN, CDR2 SYDVKM, per germline. V lost 5 bases and J lost 6, with 8 bases in between. This CDR3 contains 12 residues. CDR3 nucleotides: TGTGCCAGCAGTCAGGGAATTCAGCCCCAGCATTTT. Residues: CASSQGIQPQHF.

This chain joins TRBV30 and TRBJ1-4; 8 bases match TRBD1. Trimming removed 3 bases from V and 7 bases from J; junction bases left unmatched: 4. Germline V gene data show CDR1 as GTSNPN and CDR2 as SVGIG (reference sequence). The CDR3 has 13 residues. The chain's CDR3 is CAWRGQAGEKLFF. CDR3 sequence (DNA): TGTGCCTGGAGGGGACAGGCAGGTGAAAAACTGTTTTTT.

V gene TRBV5-1 combines with J gene TRBJ2-5; 11 positions match TRBD2. V dropped 4 bases and J dropped 2; count of bases not matched to a gene: 7. CDR3 length: 16 residues. Germline V gene lookup returns CDR1 SGHRS and CDR2 YFSETQ. The DNA of the CDR3 is TGCGCCAGCAGCCTCACTAGCGGGGGCCTACAAGAGACCCAGTACTTC. Its protein is CASSLTSGGLQETQYF.

This chain connects TRBV30 to TRBJ1-2; the D gene is possibly TRBD1 (6 bases). The CDR3 runs to 13 residues. The germline V gene encodes CDR1 GTSNPN and CDR2 SVGIG (reference sequence). V gave up 6 bases and J gave up 2 bases, with 13 bases separating them. For the CDR3, the DNA is TGTGCCTGTCTGGACAGTGGGAACTATGGCTACACCTTC. Translated: CACLDSGNYGYTF.

The gene calls are TRBV5-1 and TRBJ2-5; 10 bases align to TRBD2. CDR3 length: 15 residues. Germline V lookup: CDR1 SGHRS, CDR2 YFSETQ. V lost 1 base to trimming and J lost 4 bases; unmatched junction nucleotides: 4. CDR3 coding DNA: TGCGCCAGCAGCTTGCTAGCGGGGGAGGCAGAGACCCAGTACTTC. Translation gives CASSLLAGEAETQYF.

J is TRBJ2-3 and V is TRBV11-1; a possible D gene is TRBD2 (6 bases). V lost 6 bases and J lost 0, with 7 bases in between. From germline, CDR1 is SGHAT and CDR2 FQDESV (reference sequence). The CDR3 runs 13 residues. CDR3: CASRGGSTDTQYF. The CDR3 DNA reads TGTGCCAGCAGGGGAGGCAGCACAGATACGCAGTATTTT.

This rearrangement joins TRBV19 to TRBJ2-1, with 8 bases aligning to TRBD1. After removal of 7 bases from V and 4 bases from J, the junction contained 6 bases not matched to a gene. CDR3 size: 14 residues. Germline V gene lookup returns CDR1 LNHDA and CDR2 SQIVND (reference sequence). DNA of the CDR3: TGTGCCAGTACCACGGGACAGGATTACAATGAGCAGTTCTTC. Residues: CASTTGQDYNEQFF.

The chain is built from TRBV5-1 and TRBJ2-6; TRBD1 matches at 10 bases. V was pared by 1 base and J by 0 bases, with 7 bases of the junction left unmatched. CDR3 size: 19 residues. Per the germline V gene, CDR1 is SGHRS and CDR2 is YFSETQ. The CDR3 DNA follows: TGCGCCAGCAGCTTGCCCGGGACAGGGGCCCTCTCTGGGGCCAACGTCCTGACTTTC. Residues: CASSLPGTGALSGANVLTF. Variable domain in full (rest from reference TRBV5-1 and TRBJ2-6): KAGVTQTPRYLIKTRGQQVTLSCSPISGHRSVSWYQQTPGQGLQFLFEYFSETQRNKGNFPGRFSGRQFSNSRSEMNVSTLELGDSALYLCASSLPGTGALSGANVLTFGAGSRLTVL.

J is TRBJ1-4 and V is TRBV25-1; D perhaps matches TRBD1 (5 bases). The CDR3 runs 13 residues. Per the germline V gene, CDR1 is MGHDK and CDR2 is SYGVNS. V dropped 8 bases and J dropped 2 bases, with 9 bases sitting between them. The CDR3 loop is CASGRATNEKLFF. The CDR3 nucleotides are TGTGCCAGCGGCAGGGCGACTAATGAAAAACTGTTTTTT.

This clone was seen only once. The V gene is TRBV28, the J gene TRBJ1-5; D is ambiguous. Germline loops: CDR1 MDHEN, CDR2 SYDVKM. Trimming took 3 bases from V and 3 from J, leaving 9 bases between them. The CDR3 is 14 amino acids. CDR3 sequence (DNA): TGTGCCAGCAGTTTCAATCTACTCAATCAGCCCCAGCATTTT. Protein sequence: CASSFNLLNQPQHF.

This chain connects TRBV25-1 to TRBJ1-2, with no clear D. The ends were cut back, 6 bases at V and 6 bases at J, with 11 bases in the middle. The CDR3 length is 12 residues. Germline loops: CDR1 MGHDK, CDR2 SYGVNS. This chain's CDR3 is CASSSKADGYTF. In DNA, the CDR3 is TGTGCCAGCAGCTCAAAAGCGGATGGCTACACCTTC.

This clone is a singleton in its sample. V usage is TRBV24-1 and J usage is TRBJ2-2, with 7 bases that match TRBD2. The CDR3 extends over 13 amino acids. V lost 9 bases and J lost 4; bases outside the gene matches: 4. Germline CDR1 KGHDR, CDR2 SFDVKD. CDR3 sequence: CATHTGGTGELFF. As DNA, the CDR3 is TGTGCCACCCATACGGGGGGCACCGGGGAGCTGTTTTTT.

The genes are TRBV28 and TRBJ1-5; 8 bases align to TRBD1. Per germline, CDR1 MDHEN and CDR2 SYDVKM. This CDR3 contains 16 residues. After removal of 6 bases from V and 4 bases from J, the junction contained 11 bases not matched to a gene. The CDR3 is CASRSPGQGANQPQHF. DNA for the CDR3: TGTGCCAGCAGGAGCCCCGGACAGGGCGCGAATCAGCCCCAGCATTTT.

The chain has TRBV18 and TRBJ2-5; D is perhaps TRBD2 (7 bases). The length of the CDR3 is 17 residues. Trimming left V 0 bases short and J 2 bases short, with 16 bases between. CDR1 is KGHSH, CDR2 LQKENI, per germline. The CDR3, as DNA: TGTGCCAGCTCACCACCGAGAGGGGGGGGCGTTCAAGAGACCCAGTACTTC. This gives the protein CASSPPRGGGVQETQYF. The variable domain in full, completed from reference TRBV18 and TRBJ2-5, reads NAGVMQNPRHLVRRRGQEARLRCSPMKGHSHVYWYRQLPEEGLKFMVYLQKENIIDESGMPKERFSAEFPKEGPSILRIQQVVRGDSAAYFCASSPPRGGGVQETQYFGPGTRLLVL.

V usage is TRBV5-8 and J usage is TRBJ1-5; TRBD1 might be the D (5 bases). Germline V gene data show CDR1 as SGHTS and CDR2 as YDEGEE. The germline V and J ends were trimmed by 3 bases and 7 bases, with 11 bases remaining between them. This CDR3 spans 13 amino acids. CDR3 amino acids: CASSSGWGQPQHF. The CDR3 coding sequence is TGTGCCAGCAGCTCTGGCTGGGGCCAGCCCCAGCATTTT.

This chain links TRBV28 with TRBJ1-2; 7 bases align to TRBD1. In germline, CDR1 is MDHEN, CDR2 SYDVKM. J was trimmed by 6 bases and V by 5 bases; bases with no gene match: 9. The CDR3 runs 14 residues. CDR3 coding DNA: TGTGCCAGCAGTCGACAGGGTACTGTCCATGGCTACACCTTC. Its translation is CASSRQGTVHGYTF.